Sequencing of this T cell receptor (beta chain) was carried out in a study of blood T cell repertoires in COVID-19. This study enrolled people aged about 18 to 100 from approximately 25 US geographic areas. All exposed participants met a person with COVID-19 within 2 weeks before entering the study. The length of the CDR3 is 12 residues. V lost 8 bases, J lost 8 bases, and 15 bases lay in between. The germline V gene encodes CDR1 MNHEY and CDR2 SMNVEV (reference sequence). Only in-frame clones appear in the TCRdb table, and some are missing; sequencing was by immunoSEQ multiplex PCR. The top ten hold under 8% of the sample, which has around 250,000 clones, 80% to 90% seen once.

The sequencing input was PBMCs or T cells enriched from blood (not recorded which). The V and J genes are TRBV27 and TRBJ1-2; tentative D call: TRBD1 (5 bases). This TCR derives from a woman aged 50 to 60 who had been exposed to COVID-19. The DNA of the CDR3 is TGTGCCAGCTGGCCCAGGGAGGGCGGCTACACCTTC. This sequence encodes CASWPREGGYTF.